The 30 T cell receptor beta chains below were found in one sample sequenced in a study of memory CD4+ T cells and cytomegalovirus serostatus. Single viable CD3+CD4+CD8-CD45RO+ cells were sorted as the memory CD4+ T cells. The data were produced by immunoSEQ multiplex PCR, yet TCRdb's version contains in-frame clones alone and is incomplete. The table includes about 62,000 clones, 70% to 80% detected once. The sample comprised memory CD4+ T cells from blood. These receptors originate from an adult in good health and CMV-seropositive.

This clone was observed a single time. The chain carries TRBV30 and TRBJ2-1, with 10 bases identical to TRBD2. The CDR3 is made up of 15 amino acids. Germline V gene sequence: CDR1 GTSNPN, CDR2 SVGIG (reference sequence). After removal of 5 bases from V and 6 bases from J, the junction contained 10 bases not matched to a gene. The CDR3 reads CAWQAGGQRGNEQFF. CDR3 bases: TGTGCCTGGCAAGCGGGGGGGCAACGGGGCAATGAGCAGTTCTTC.

CDR3 loop: CASSLGGGELWAFF. CDR3 in DNA: TGCGCCAGCAGCTTGGGAGGGGGCGAGCTTTGGGCTTTCTTT. V is TRBV5-1 and J is TRBJ1-1; 7 bases line up with TRBD1. The CDR3 consists of 14 residues. CDR1 SGHRS and CDR2 YFSETQ come from the germline V gene. V shed 0 bases, J shed 11 bases, and the junction held 10 bases outside the gene matches.

V is TRBV9 and J is TRBJ2-7; D may match TRBD1 or TRBD2 (6 bases each). V gave up 2 bases and J gave up 6 bases, with 12 bases separating them. The CDR3 is 13 amino acids. Germline V lookup: CDR1 SGDLS, CDR2 YYNGEE. CDR3 residues: CASSVEGGSEQYF. In DNA form, the CDR3 reads TGTGCCAGCAGCGTCGAAGGGGGGAGCGAGCAGTACTTC.

V and J are TRBV9 and TRBJ2-7, with D possibly TRBD2 on 6 matching bases. V was shortened by 5 bases and J by 3 bases, with 9 bases between the two germline ends. This CDR3 contains 12 residues. Germline V gene data show CDR1 as SGDLS and CDR2 as YYNGEE. CDR3: CASSSGLYEQYF. The DNA of the CDR3 is TGTGCCAGCAGTAGCGGTCTCTACGAGCAGTACTTC.

This clone is a singleton in its sample. The V call is TRBV5-1, the J call TRBJ2-7; D is uncertain. This CDR3 contains 12 residues. CDR1 is SGHRS and CDR2 is YFSETQ in the germline V gene. V lost 5 bases and J 9 bases, leaving 15 bases between the germline ends. Here the CDR3 reads CASSTDTPPQYF. CDR3 nucleotides: TGCGCCAGCAGTACCGACACTCCCCCGCAGTACTTC.

The chain is built from TRBV28 and TRBJ1-5; TRBD1 matches at 7 bases. The CDR3 contains 12 residues. V lost 7 bases to trimming and J lost 6 bases; unmatched junction nucleotides: 3. Germline values: CDR1 MDHEN, CDR2 SYDVKM. CDR3 region: CASTTGSQPQHF. The CDR3 region has the DNA TGTGCCAGCACGACAGGGAGTCAGCCCCAGCATTTT.

The J gene is TRBJ2-1, the V gene TRBV6-1; maybe TRBD1 (5 bases). V was cut by 4 bases and J by 7 bases, with 11 bases left in between. CDR3 length equals 13 residues. Germline CDR1 MNHNS, CDR2 SASEGT. The DNA of the CDR3 is TGTGCCAGCAGTGCCGAGACAGTAAATGAGCAGTTCTTC. Translated: CASSAETVNEQFF.

The V call is TRBV20-1, the J call TRBJ2-7, with D hard to call. There are 11 residues in the CDR3. Trimming removed 3 bases from V and 4 bases from J, with 7 bases in between. In germline, CDR1 is DFQATT, CDR2 SNEGSKA (reference sequence). CDR3 in amino acids: CSASRIYEQYF. CDR3 in DNA: TGCAGTGCTAGCAGGATTTACGAGCAGTACTTC.

This clone was detected a few times. This chain connects TRBV28 to TRBJ2-4; no clear D gene. Germline V gene data show CDR1 as MDHEN and CDR2 as SYDVKM. The CDR3 sequence is 14 residues long. Trimming took off 6 bases at V and 0 bases at J, with 9 bases between the two ends. The CDR3 is CASRKRLAKNIQYF. The CDR3 DNA is TGTGCCAGCAGGAAGCGACTAGCCAAAAACATTCAGTACTTC.

This clone was seen only once. The DNA for the CDR3 is TGCGCCAGCATACAGGCAGCCAACACCGGGGAGCTGTTTTTT. It codes for CASIQAANTGELFF. V usage is TRBV5-1 and J usage is TRBJ2-2, with a weak D call TRBD1 (5 bases). CDR3 length: 14 amino acids. V was pared by 6 bases and J by 2 bases, with 11 bases between. CDR1 SGHRS and CDR2 YFSETQ come from the germline V gene.

This chain joins TRBV13 and TRBJ2-1; D not certain. The V end lost 3 bases, the J end lost 10 bases, and 7 bases lay between the germline ends. In germline, CDR1 is PRHDT, CDR2 FYEKMQ (reference sequence). The CDR3 has 11 residues. The CDR3 DNA reads TGTGCCAGCAGCTTCGTAAGGGAGCAGTTCTTC. Translating it yields CASSFVREQFF. Based on the CDR3 plus reference TRBV13 and TRBJ2-1, the full variable domain is AAGVIQSPRHLIKEKRETATLKCYPIPRHDTVYWYQQGPGQDPQFLISFYEKMQSDKGSIPDRFSAQQFSDYHSELNMSSLELGDSALYFCASSFVREQFFGPGTRLTVL.

This chain connects TRBV28 to TRBJ1-1; 7 bases fit TRBD1. This CDR3 is built from 14 residues. J was trimmed by 5 bases and V by 6 bases; bases with no gene match: 9. The germline V gene has CDR1 MDHEN and CDR2 SYDVKM. DNA of the CDR3: TGTGCCAGCAGGGACAGGCGGGGAGGTACTGAAGCTTTCTTT. It yields the protein CASRDRRGGTEAFF.

This sequence joins TRBV28 and TRBJ2-2; TRBD1 is a possible D gene (6 bases). This CDR3 has 16 amino acids. Per germline, CDR1 MDHEN and CDR2 SYDVKM. V was trimmed by 3 bases and J by 4 bases, leaving 15 bases between them. CDR3 in DNA: TGTGCCAGCAGTTTTTTAACGGGACAAACCACCGGGGAGCTGTTTTTT. As protein: CASSFLTGQTTGELFF.

This clone appeared a few times. This chain connects TRBV5-1 to TRBJ2-5, with a tentative D call TRBD2 (6 bases). CDR1 and CDR2 (germline): SGHRS, YFSETQ. V lost 4 bases to trimming and J lost 0 bases, with 13 bases between them. This CDR3 has 15 amino acids. The CDR3 protein is CASSPTAGNQETQYF. The CDR3 coding sequence is TGCGCCAGCAGCCCTACGGCGGGGAACCAAGAGACCCAGTACTTC. The entire variable domain, with the rest obtained from reference TRBV5-1 and TRBJ2-5, is as follows: KAGVTQTPRYLIKTRGQQVTLSCSPISGHRSVSWYQQTPGQGLQFLFEYFSETQRNKGNFPGRFSGRQFSNSRSEMNVSTLELGDSALYLCASSPTAGNQETQYFGPGTRLLVL.

The V call is TRBV6-1, the J call TRBJ1-1, with 7 bases aligning to TRBD1. V lost 5 bases to trimming and J lost 3 bases; unmatched junction nucleotides: 3. CDR1 and CDR2 from the germline V gene are MNHNS and SASEGT. CDR3 length: 13 residues. The DNA for the CDR3 is TGTGCCAGCAGTCCAGACAGGGACACTGAAGCTTTCTTT. Translation gives CASSPDRDTEAFF.

The CDR3: CASSPTGQATDTQYF. The CDR3 DNA sequence: TGTGCCAGCTCACCAACGGGCCAAGCAACAGATACGCAGTATTTT. The chain is built from TRBV18 and TRBJ2-3; no firm D call. CDR1 KGHSH and CDR2 LQKENI come from the germline V gene. The CDR3 runs to 15 residues. V was pared by 2 bases and J by 3 bases, with 12 bases between.

This chain joins TRBV6-5 and TRBJ1-3; no definite D call. Looked up from germline, CDR1 is MNHEY and CDR2 is SVGAGI. Trimming removed 6 bases at V and 4 bases at J, with 16 bases between. The CDR3 is 15 residues long. The DNA of the CDR3 is TGTGCCAGCAGGGCCCACTCCGAAGGCGGAAACACCATATATTTT. Its translation is CASRAHSEGGNTIYF.

The table lists this clone with a count of one. This chain connects TRBV7-9 to TRBJ2-3; D might be TRBD2 (6 bases). CDR3 size: 17 residues. Trimming removed 3 bases at V and 4 bases at J, with 20 bases between. Germline lookup yields CDR1 SEHNR and CDR2 FQNEAQ (reference sequence). In DNA, the CDR3 is TGTGCCAGCAGCTTCAATACCCTCGGGCGGGGAGCAGATACGCAGTATTTT. It specifies CASSFNTLGRGADTQYF.

This rearrangement joins TRBV10-3 to TRBJ2-1, with a tentative D call TRBD1 (5 bases). The CDR3 sequence is 13 residues long. Deletions cut 3 bases from V and 6 bases from J, with 9 bases between. CDR1 is ENHRY, CDR2 SYGVKD, per germline. The CDR3: CAISDRVGNEQFF. Here the CDR3 DNA reads TGTGCCATCAGTGACAGGGTGGGCAATGAGCAGTTCTTC.

V and J are TRBV27 and TRBJ2-2; D is ambiguous. The V gene lost 3 bases and the J gene lost 1 base, with 9 bases spanning the gap. The CDR3 length is 15 residues. Germline values: CDR1 MNHEY, CDR2 SMNVEV (reference sequence). CDR3 DNA: TGTGCCAGCAGTTTCTCGAGACAGAACACCGGGGAGCTGTTTTTT. Its translation: CASSFSRQNTGELFF.

The V gene is TRBV19, the J gene TRBJ2-7; tentatively, D is TRBD1 (6 bases). The CDR3 loop spans 13 amino acids. Germline V gene data show CDR1 as LNHDA and CDR2 as SQIVND (reference sequence). V gave up 4 bases and J gave up 5 bases, with 12 bases separating them. The chain's CDR3 is CASSSGRGDEQYF. In nucleotides, the CDR3 is TGTGCCAGTAGTAGTGGCAGGGGCGACGAGCAGTACTTC.

The chain is built from TRBV4-3 and TRBJ2-5; 7 positions match TRBD2. The germline gives CDR1 LGHNA, CDR2 YSLEER. Unmatched junction bases numbered 0, after V lost 0 bases and J lost 5 bases. This CDR3 has 13 residues. Here the CDR3 DNA reads TGCGCCAGCAGCCAAGACGGGGGGGAGACCCAGTACTTC. Its translation is CASSQDGGETQYF.

This clone was counted a few times. The J gene is TRBJ1-1, the V gene TRBV13; D might be TRBD1 (5 bases). Germline assignment: CDR1 PRHDT and CDR2 FYEKMQ (reference sequence). Trimming took off 2 bases at V and 11 bases at J, with 18 bases between the two ends. The CDR3 spans 14 residues. CDR3 in amino acids: CASSLRGALPSAFF. Written as DNA, the CDR3 is TGTGCCAGCAGCTTACGAGGGGCGCTACCTTCGGCTTTCTTT.

Of note for this clone: One end of the junction fails to match germline, which may point to a read error. This chain joins TRBV7-7 and TRBJ2-5; D not certain. Germline V gene sequence: CDR1 SSHAT, CDR2 FNYEAQ (reference sequence). CDR3 length: 15 amino acids. Here the CDR3 reads CASSLMESSWETQYF. For the CDR3, the DNA is TGTGCTAGCAGCTTGATGGAGTCCTCTTGGGAGACCCAGTACTTC.

The rearrangement links TRBV6-5 to TRBJ2-3; D not certain. The CDR3 is 15 amino acids. Germline CDR1 and CDR2: MNHEY and SVGAGI. Trimming cost V 2 bases and J 2 bases, with 11 bases left between them. CDR3 DNA: TGTGCCAGCAGTTACGGTGGCCTAACCACAGATACGCAGTATTTT. It yields the protein CASSYGGLTTDTQYF.

This chain connects TRBV4-3 to TRBJ2-1; TRBD2 might be the D (5 bases). Germline V gene lookup returns CDR1 LGHNA and CDR2 YSLEER. CDR3 size: 12 residues. Between the trimmed V and J ends, which lost 4 bases and 8 bases, there was a span of 9 bases. The CDR3: CASSRSGDEQFF. In DNA form, the CDR3 reads TGCGCCAGCAGCCGTTCCGGGGATGAGCAGTTCTTC.

V usage is TRBV4-1 and J usage is TRBJ2-7; D tentatively reads TRBD1 or TRBD2 (5 bases each). Trimming shortened V by 1 base and J by 4 bases, and 8 bases separated the two germline ends. The CDR3 has 13 residues. Looked up from germline, CDR1 is MGHRA and CDR2 is YSYEKL. This CDR3 reads CASSQAGRYEQYF. In DNA, the CDR3 is TGCGCCAGCAGCCAAGCGGGACGTTACGAGCAGTACTTC.

The chain joins TRBV18 to TRBJ1-3; D uncertain. V was trimmed by 4 bases and J by 0 bases, leaving 10 bases between them. The CDR3 contains 15 residues. Germline loops: CDR1 KGHSH, CDR2 LQKENI. The CDR3 DNA is TGTGCCAGCTCACTCGAACCGAGCTCTGGAAACACCATATATTTT. This sequence encodes CASSLEPSSGNTIYF.

The table lists this clone with a count of one. This chain uses TRBV4-2 with TRBJ1-1; no definite D call. Germline assignment: CDR1 LGHNA and CDR2 YNFKEQ. The CDR3 extends over 15 amino acids. The V gene lost 0 bases and the J gene lost 3 bases, with 11 bases spanning the gap. Here the CDR3 reads CASSQEEGRDTEAFF. Written as DNA, the CDR3 is TGTGCCAGCAGCCAAGAAGAAGGTCGGGACACTGAAGCTTTCTTT.

This sequence joins TRBV6-5 and TRBJ1-1, with a possible D match to TRBD1 (5 bases). Trimming took off 7 bases at V and 6 bases at J, with 12 bases between the two ends. CDR3 length equals 12 residues. Per the germline V gene, CDR1 is MNHEY and CDR2 is SVGAGI. Here the CDR3 DNA reads TGTGCCAGCAAGCCCCAGGGCGCTGAAGCTTTCTTT. Amino acids: CASKPQGAEAFF.